The present T cell receptor beta chain was sequenced within a study of blood T cells in healthy people across ages. Study-wide results and limits: More naive CD4+ cells and higher diversity marked long-lived donors relative to aged donors. Unsorted PBMC material precluded a definitive naive versus antigen-experienced comparison.

RNA extraction gave at least 5 micrograms of total RNA per sample. The CDR3 consists of 13 residues. The V gene end was trimmed by 10 bases and the J gene end by 7 bases; junction bases not matched to a gene: 10. CDR1 MNHEY and CDR2 SVGAGI come from the germline V gene. Alongside a J-beta primer mix, a sample-barcoded 5' primer served in a second PCR lasting roughly 6 to 11 cycles. Tagging of each cDNA molecule was performed by a template-switch adaptor with 12 random nucleotides. TCRdb re-derived calls from the 5' RACE reads in MiXCR, one entry per CDR3 protein. The repertoire consists of 1,800,000 or so distinct CDR3 sequences, with 35% to 50% occurring once and the leading ten covering under 25%. This clonotype was seen a handful of times. As yet, its antigen is unknown.

This TCR was sampled from a human donor in good health. This chain joins TRBV6-5 and TRBJ2-3; TRBD1 agrees at 8 bases. Sequencing input: blood. The CDR3 sequence: CANGQGRVNTQYF. The CDR3 coding sequence is TGTGCCAACGGACAGGGAAGGGTAAATACGCAGTATTTT.